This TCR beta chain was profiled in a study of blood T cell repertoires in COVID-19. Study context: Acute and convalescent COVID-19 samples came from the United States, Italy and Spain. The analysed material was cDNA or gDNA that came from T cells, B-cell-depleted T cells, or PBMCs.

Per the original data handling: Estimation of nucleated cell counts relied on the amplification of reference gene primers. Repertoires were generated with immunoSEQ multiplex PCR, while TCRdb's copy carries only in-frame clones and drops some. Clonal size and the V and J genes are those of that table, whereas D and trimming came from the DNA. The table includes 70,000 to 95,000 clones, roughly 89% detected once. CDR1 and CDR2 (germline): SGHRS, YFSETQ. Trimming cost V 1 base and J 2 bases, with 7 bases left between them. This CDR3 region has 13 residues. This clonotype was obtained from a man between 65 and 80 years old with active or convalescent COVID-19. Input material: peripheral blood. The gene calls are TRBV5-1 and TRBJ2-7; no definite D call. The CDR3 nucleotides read TGCGCCAGCAGCTTGCGGGTTGCCTACGAGCAGTACTTC. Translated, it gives CASSLRVAYEQYF. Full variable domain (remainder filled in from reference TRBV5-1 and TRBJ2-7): KAGVTQTPRYLIKTRGQQVTLSCSPISGHRSVSWYQQTPGQGLQFLFEYFSETQRNKGNFPGRFSGRQFSNSRSEMNVSTLELGDSALYLCASSLRVAYEQYFGPGTRLTVT.